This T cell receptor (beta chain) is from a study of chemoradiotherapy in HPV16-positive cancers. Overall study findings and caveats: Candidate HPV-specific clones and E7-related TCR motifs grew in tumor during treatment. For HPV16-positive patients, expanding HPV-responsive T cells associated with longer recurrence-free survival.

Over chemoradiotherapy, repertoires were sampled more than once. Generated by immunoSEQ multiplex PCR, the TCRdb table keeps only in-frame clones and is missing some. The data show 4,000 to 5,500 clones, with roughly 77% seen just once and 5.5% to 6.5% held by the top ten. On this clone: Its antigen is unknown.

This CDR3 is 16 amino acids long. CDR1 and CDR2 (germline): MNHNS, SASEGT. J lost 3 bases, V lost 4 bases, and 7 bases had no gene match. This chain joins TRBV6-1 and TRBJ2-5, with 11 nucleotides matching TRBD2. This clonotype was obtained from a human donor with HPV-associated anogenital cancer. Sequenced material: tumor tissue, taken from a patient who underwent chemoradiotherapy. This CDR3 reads CASSVLLAGVKETQYF. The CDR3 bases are TGTGCCAGCAGTGTCTTACTAGCGGGGGTAAAAGAGACCCAGTACTTC.